Detailed here is one TCR beta chain. This entry comes from a study of human T cells and chemical hapten exposure. Overall study context: Investigators sensitized 2 cm by 2 cm of upper inner arm skin with 2% DPC. It was small differences in pooled library volume that mainly caused per-sample TCR yields to vary.

What the library attached to individual cDNA molecules were unique molecular identifiers. TCRdb re-called the RACE reads through MiXCR, storing one row per CDR3 protein. The sample carries 100,000 to 150,000 distinct CDR3 sequences, approximately 15% recorded once. Time point given: patch test 1, 2 weeks after DPC sensitization. The treatment is: therapeutic diphenylcyclopropenone sensitization with weekly scalp DPC. Patients had alopecia, were aged 18 to 70, and were not pregnant. The V end was cut by 1 base, the J end by 5 bases, with 13 bases between. Germline-derived CDR1 and CDR2 are SGHDT and YYEEEE. CDR3 length: 15 residues.

The clonotype originates from a man younger than 35 with alopecia areata. Some clones in this sample may be carry-over from other donors' samples. V and J are TRBV5-6 and TRBJ2-1; D gene uncertain. This material consisted of whole blood, taken in connection with sensitization to the hapten diphenylcyclopropenone (DPC). The chain's CDR3 is CASSLTAWGNNEQFF. CDR3 coding DNA: TGTGCCAGCAGCTTGACAGCCTGGGGAAACAATGAGCAGTTCTTC.